The 21 T cell receptor beta chains reported below all come from one sample, sequenced in a study of vaccination effects on CD4 cells after COVID-19. Sequencing used immunoSEQ multiplex PCR; TCRdb keeps in-frame clones, though not all of them. The table has 25,000 to 35,000 clones, roughly 86% seen once; the top ten hold approximately 1.4%. Antigens of these TCRs are unknown. Prior to sequencing, the ViraFEST assay stimulated PBMC with viral peptide pools, which expanded the antigen-specific CD4+ T cells. Isolating CD4+ T cells followed about 10 days of culture. All study participants received two doses of BNT162b2 or mRNA-1273 vaccine. The sequenced sample was CD4+ T cells from PBMCs cultured with HCoV-NL63 spike peptides, obtained after COVID-19 vaccination. The source is a human donor who received a COVID-19 vaccine. Some clones in this sample may be carry-over from other donors' samples.

This clone was observed a handful of times. This chain links TRBV11-2 with TRBJ1-6, with D possibly being TRBD1 (5 bases). The CDR3 has 17 amino acids. V was pared by 5 bases and J by 2 bases, with 16 bases between. Germline assignment: CDR1 SGHAT and CDR2 FQNNGV. CDR3 coding DNA: TGTGCCAGCAGCCCAGGTCCCAGGGTCCCCTATAATTCACCCCTCCACTTT. Translated: CASSPGPRVPYNSPLHF.

There are a few counts of this clone. The V call is TRBV29-1, the J call TRBJ2-7; 7 positions agree with TRBD1. CDR1 SQVTM and CDR2 ANQGSEA come from the germline V gene. Trimming took 7 bases from V and 0 from J; bases not matched to a gene: 9. The CDR3 runs 14 residues. The CDR3, as DNA: TGCAGCGCAGGGACAGCCGACAGCTCCTACGAGCAGTACGTC. Translated, it gives CSAGTADSSYEQYV.

The chain joins TRBV7-2 to TRBJ1-3; D might be TRBD1 (5 bases). Trimming removed 1 base from V and 6 bases from J, with 13 bases in between. Germline assignment: CDR1 SGHTA and CDR2 FQGNSA. This CDR3 region has 15 residues. In DNA, the CDR3 is TGTGCCAGCAGCTTAGAGGGGCTCACGGTAAACACCATATATTTT. Encoded protein: CASSLEGLTVNTIYF.

The genes are TRBV6-5 and TRBJ1-1; TRBD1 might be the D (5 bases). With 7 bases removed from V and 10 bases from J, the gap between germline ends came to 19 bases. CDR1 is MNHEY and CDR2 is SVGAGI in the germline V gene. This CDR3 spans 13 amino acids. CDR3 residues: CASKSEGRVGAFF. CDR3 bases: TGTGCCAGCAAATCGGAGGGGCGAGTCGGAGCTTTCTTT.

The chain joins TRBV5-1 to TRBJ1-1, with TRBD1 matching over 8 bases. CDR3 length equals 15 residues. Trimming at V came to 8 bases and at J to 1 base, leaving 10 bases not matched to a gene. CDR1 SGHRS and CDR2 YFSETQ come from the germline V gene. CDR3 loop: CASDRGEQSNTEAFF. CDR3 DNA sequence: TGCGCCAGTGACAGGGGCGAACAATCGAACACTGAAGCTTTCTTT.

This chain connects TRBV7-9 to TRBJ1-4; D may be TRBD1 (6 bases). V was clipped by 5 bases and J by 7 bases, with 14 bases between them. CDR1 is SEHNR and CDR2 is FQNEAQ in the germline V gene (reference sequence). This CDR3 has 14 residues. CDR3 bases: TGTGCCAGCAGCCGGACCGGGGGGGCTGAAAAACTGTTTTTT. This encodes CASSRTGGAEKLFF. Full variable domain (remainder filled in from reference TRBV7-9 and TRBJ1-4): DTGVSQNPRHKITKRGQNVTFRCDPISEHNRLYWYRQTLGQGPEFLTYFQNEAQLEKSRLLSDRFSAERPKGSFSTLEIQRTEQGDSAMYLCASSRTGGAEKLFFGSGTQLSVL.

The gene calls are TRBV15 and TRBJ1-4; D possibly corresponds to TRBD1 (5 bases). The CDR3 contains 17 residues. Trimming stripped 0 bases from V and 0 bases from J, with 11 bases between. CDR1 and CDR2 (germline): LNHNV, YYDKDF (reference sequence). CDR3 coding DNA: TGTGCCACCAGCAGAGATCTGGACACTTCAACTAATGAAAAACTGTTTTTT. The encoded protein is CATSRDLDTSTNEKLFF.

Here the CDR3 DNA reads TGTGCCAGCAGTGTTGACTCAACGGAGACCCAGTACTTC. The encoded protein is CASSVDSTETQYF. V is TRBV2 and J is TRBJ2-5; D unresolved. CDR1 SNHLY and CDR2 FYNNEI come from the germline V gene. Trimming removed 4 bases at V and 5 bases at J, with 11 bases between. This CDR3 has 13 amino acids.

The rearrangement links TRBV24-1 to TRBJ1-5, with D possibly being TRBD1 (5 bases). Trimming left V 4 bases short and J 4 bases short, with 10 bases between. Germline V gene data show CDR1 as KGHDR and CDR2 as SFDVKD. The CDR3 consists of 14 residues. The CDR3, as DNA: TGTGCCACCAGTGACGTCGGGGGAAATCAGCCCCAGCATTTT. As protein: CATSDVGGNQPQHF.

This chain links TRBV24-1 with TRBJ2-2; no reliable D call. Between the trimmed V and J ends, which lost 1 base and 5 bases, there was a span of 16 bases. The length of the CDR3 is 17 residues. Germline V lookup: CDR1 KGHDR, CDR2 SFDVKD. CDR3 residues: CATSDFRAIPRTGELFF. The CDR3 DNA follows: TGTGCCACCAGTGATTTTCGAGCTATCCCTAGGACCGGGGAGCTGTTTTTT.

The chain couples TRBV6-5 to TRBJ2-3; tentatively, D is TRBD1 (5 bases). This CDR3 has 13 amino acids. V was shortened by 6 bases and J by 5 bases, with 12 bases between the two germline ends. Per germline, CDR1 MNHEY and CDR2 SVGAGI. CDR3 sequence reads: CASRETVRDTQYF. CDR3 in DNA: TGTGCCAGCAGAGAGACAGTCCGAGATACGCAGTATTTT.

The V call is TRBV2, the J call TRBJ1-2; tentatively, D is TRBD1 (5 bases). The CDR3 loop spans 14 amino acids. Trimming cost V 6 bases and J 4 bases, with 15 bases left between them. The germline V gene encodes CDR1 SNHLY and CDR2 FYNNEI. CDR3 sequence (DNA): TGTGCCAGCAGCCCAAGGGACGGAGCCTATGGCTACACCTTC. Amino acids: CASSPRDGAYGYTF. Drawing the rest from reference TRBV2 and TRBJ1-2, the complete variable domain is EPEVTQTPSHQVTQMGQEVILRCVPISNHLYFYWYRQILGQKVEFLVSFYNNEISEKSEIFDDQFSVERPDGSNFTLKIRSTKLEDSAMYFCASSPRDGAYGYTFGSGTRLTVV.

This clone was observed a single time. The J gene is TRBJ2-5, the V gene TRBV28; 7 nucleotides match TRBD1. V was clipped by 5 bases and J by 5 bases; unmatched bases: 8. Germline-derived CDR1 and CDR2 are MDHEN and SYDVKM. The CDR3 sequence is 14 residues long. CDR3 DNA sequence: TGTGCCAGCAGTCAATCTGGGACAGCCGAGACCCAGTACTTC. Its translation: CASSQSGTAETQYF. The full variable domain, completed using reference TRBV28 and TRBJ2-5, is DVKVTQSSRYLVKRTGEKVFLECVQDMDHENMFWYRQDPGLGLRLIYFSYDVKMKEKGDIPEGYSVSREKKERFSLILESASTNQTSMYLCASSQSGTAETQYFGPGTRLLVL.

The CDR3 coding sequence is TGCGCCAGCAGCCGTGGGACCGACTCTGGAAACACCATATATTTT. The encoded protein is CASSRGTDSGNTIYF. The chain employs TRBV4-1 and TRBJ1-3; weak D call: TRBD1 (5 bases). The V gene lost 4 bases and the J gene lost 0 bases, with 10 bases spanning the gap. Germline lookup yields CDR1 MGHRA and CDR2 YSYEKL. The length of the CDR3 is 15 residues.

The chain combines TRBV6-2 or TRBV6-3 with TRBJ1-1; TRBD1 aligns across 7 bases. The CDR3 has 14 amino acids. Looked up from germline, CDR1 is MNHEY and CDR2 is SVGEGT. V shed 4 bases, J shed 7 bases, and the junction held 9 bases outside the gene matches. The CDR3 protein is CASSLNDRVGEAFF. The CDR3 DNA reads as TGTGCCAGCAGTTTAAATGACAGGGTGGGTGAAGCTTTCTTT.

The chain combines TRBV7-9 with TRBJ2-5; 7 bases fit TRBD2. The CDR3 covers 13 residues. The junction had 2 bases not matched to a gene; V was cut back by 2 bases and J by 5 bases. The germline V gene encodes CDR1 SEHNR and CDR2 FQNEAQ (reference sequence). The CDR3 loop reads CASSLFSGETQYF. The CDR3 nucleotides are TGTGCCAGCAGCTTATTTAGCGGGGAGACCCAGTACTTC.

The gene calls are TRBV10-2 and TRBJ1-2; a possible D gene is TRBD1 (6 bases). V was cut by 2 bases and J by 8 bases, with 15 bases left in between. CDR3 length: 14 residues. CDR1 is WSHSY and CDR2 is SAAADI in the germline V gene. The CDR3 DNA follows: TGCGCCAGCAGTGAGAGGAACAGGGCCCACGGCTACACCTTC. Protein product: CASSERNRAHGYTF.

This clone showed up just once. The chain joins TRBV19 to TRBJ2-3; perhaps D is TRBD1 or TRBD2 (5 bases each). The CDR3 totals 13 residues. Germline CDR1 and CDR2: LNHDA and SQIVND (reference sequence). The ends were cut back, 5 bases at V and 0 bases at J, with 6 bases in the middle. CDR3 protein: CASSEGSTDTQYF. CDR3 in DNA: TGTGCCAGTAGTGAGGGGAGCACAGATACGCAGTATTTT.

The rearrangement links TRBV20-1 to TRBJ1-2; perhaps TRBD1 as D (6 bases). Trimming left V 3 bases short and J 0 bases short, with 8 bases between. This CDR3 comprises 13 residues. The germline V gene encodes CDR1 DFQATT and CDR2 SNEGSKA (reference sequence). Here the CDR3 reads CSASNRANYGYTF. The CDR3 DNA follows: TGCAGTGCTAGTAACAGGGCTAACTATGGCTACACCTTC.

This chain links TRBV11-2 with TRBJ1-2; the D is unclear. Germline CDR1 reads SGHAT; CDR2 reads FQNNGV. The CDR3 runs to 14 residues. V was shortened by 3 bases and J by 7 bases, with 15 bases between the two germline ends. CDR3 protein: CASSFLNSPIGYTF. The CDR3 DNA is TGTGCCAGCAGCTTTTTAAATTCCCCGATTGGCTACACCTTC.

V usage is TRBV6-5 and J usage is TRBJ1-1; no clear D. The ends were cut back, 2 bases at V and 1 base at J, with 8 bases in the middle. The CDR3 consists of 14 residues. Germline values: CDR1 MNHEY, CDR2 SVGAGI. The CDR3, as DNA: TGTGCCAGCAGTTACCTGGCAGCGAACACTGAAGCTTTCTTT. Translation: CASSYLAANTEAFF.